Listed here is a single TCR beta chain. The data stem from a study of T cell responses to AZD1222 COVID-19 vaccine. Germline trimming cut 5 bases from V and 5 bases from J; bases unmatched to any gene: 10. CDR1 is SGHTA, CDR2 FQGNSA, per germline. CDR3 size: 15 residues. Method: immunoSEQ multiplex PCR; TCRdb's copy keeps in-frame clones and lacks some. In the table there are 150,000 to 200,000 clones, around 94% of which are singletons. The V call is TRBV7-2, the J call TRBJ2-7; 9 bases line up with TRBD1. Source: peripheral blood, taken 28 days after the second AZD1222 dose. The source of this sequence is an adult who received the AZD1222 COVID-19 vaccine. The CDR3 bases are TGTGCCAGCAGCCCTCAAACAGGGGGCGCGGACGAGCAGTACTTC. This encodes CASSPQTGGADEQYF.